This entry describes one T cell receptor beta chain. It lacks a known antigen. No base qualities exist here, and no much larger clone lies one base off it. Ficoll-Paque density gradient centrifugation was used to isolate PBMCs. The data were obtained in a study of T-cell memory formation after mild COVID-19 (dated by TCRdb to about 2021). About the investigation overall: Most TCR sequence clusters were specific to one of the two donors. Longitudinal TCRalpha and TCRbeta repertoire sequencing tracked T-cell clones expanding and contracting after mild COVID-19 in a couple of donors. Two young, previously healthy adult volunteers made up the cohort, one male and one female. Broader findings and caveats from the paper: Whether the second-wave clones peaking on day 37 were SARS-CoV-2 specific was not confirmed. Clones contracting from day 15 to 85 had balanced CD4/CD8 phenotypes, while a second wave expanding from day 15 to 37 was biased towards CD4+. The study included only a couple of mild cases, and larger cohorts that include severe cases with pre-infection samples were judged to be necessary. Some responding clones were detected in pre-infection memory, which suggested that pre-existing cross-reactive memory T cells had joined the SARS-CoV-2 response. Contracting CD4+ clones were located mainly in the CM and EM memory subsets, whereas CD8+ clones were found to be enriched in EMRA.

TCRdb records Illumina NovaSeq 6000 as the sequencer. TCRalpha and TCRbeta cDNA libraries were built by 5'RACE with constant-segment primers, adding sample barcodes and unique molecular identifiers. RNA was extracted from every sample with Trizol reagent. Library amplification was performed in two PCR steps, and a second sample barcode and Illumina TruSeq adapters were introduced in the second step. The libraries were sequenced on an Illumina NovaSeq using 2 x 150 bp paired-end reads. Per the original workflow: With migec v1.2.7, reads were demultiplexed and then collapsed into UMI-guided consensus sequences. Using mixcr v2.1.11, UMI consensuses were aligned to TRA and TRB V and J templates and then assembled into clonotypes. Clonotypes were classified as expanded or contracted when called significant by both edgeR and NoisET, with noise models trained on biological replicates. For edgeR calls, the thresholds were a false discovery rate-adjusted p below 0.01 and a log2 fold-change of 1. As an exploratory analysis of dynamics, PCA with hierarchical clustering was applied to max-normalized trajectories of the 1000 most abundant clonotypes. Separately sequenced CD4+ and CD8+ repertoires were used to assign a CD4 or CD8 phenotype to each responding clone. Starting from the raw public reads, TCRdb applied fastp trimming at Q25, assembled clones with MiXCR and retained in-frame beta chains. Each record represents a unique CDR3 protein, reported with the most common genes and DNA among its rows. In this record, the V and J calls reflect TCRdb's handling and not the investigators' own analysis. This sample has roughly 250,000 distinct CDR3 sequences in its table, and over 15% of those were observed once. Of the sample, approximately 3.5% is held by the ten largest clones.

The CDR3 covers 13 residues, taking in both the cysteine and the phenylalanine. The DNA shown is the 39-base CDR3, in frame from base 1. Trimming removed 2 bases from V and 9 bases from J; the gene matches leave 4 bases unexplained. The receptor was isolated from a man younger than 35 who had mild COVID-19 (a few samples of this study predate the infection). The sample titles of this study are shuffled in the database, so cell type and time point are left out; the donor was told from shared clones. The V and J genes are TRBV12-3 or TRBV12-4 and TRBJ2-1; TRBD2 agrees with 7 junctional bases. Sequencing was performed on PBMCs or a T cell subset sorted from them (not recorded which). The CDR3 loop reads CASSLSKRGEQFF. The sequence in DNA is TGTGCCAGCAGTTTAAGCAAGCGGGGTGAGCAGTTCTTC.